This T cell receptor (beta chain) emerged from a study of Graves' ophthalmopathy and Graves' hyperthyroidism. Study-wide findings and caveats: Ophthalmopathy versus stable hyperthyroidism: 13-signature model gave less than 90% sensitivity, 65% to 82% specificity.

Germline V gene data show CDR1 as SQVTM and CDR2 as ANQGSEA. The CDR3 is made up of 13 amino acids. V was clipped by 6 bases and J by 3 bases; unmatched bases: 4. In donors with ophthalmopathy, activity was moderate-to-severe, with CAS ≥3, NOSPECS ≥4 and duration under 3 months. Enrollment excluded any patients with other autoimmune diseases, uncontrolled infections, pregnancy or lactation. Isolation of PBMCs was performed using about 9.9 ml of fresh peripheral blood. This clonotype was counted at least ten times. Its antigen remains unknown. Investigators amplified TCR beta CDR3 regions from RNA transcripts. The first-round RT-PCR employed HTBI primers together with the Qiagen OneStep RT-PCR kit. A multiplex PCR was then performed as the second round. TCRdb used MiXCR to reprocess the multiplex PCR reads, holding one entry per CDR3 protein. The sample lists fewer than 350,000 distinct CDR3 sequences, 15% to 20% occurring once.

This clonotype originated in an adult man with Graves' ophthalmopathy. V and J are TRBV29-1 and TRBJ1-5, with TRBD1 matching over 8 bases. The specimen sequenced was peripheral blood. The CDR3 sequence is CSVQGAPNQPQHF. CDR3 nucleotides: TGCAGCGTCCAGGGGGCGCCCAATCAGCCCCAGCATTTT.